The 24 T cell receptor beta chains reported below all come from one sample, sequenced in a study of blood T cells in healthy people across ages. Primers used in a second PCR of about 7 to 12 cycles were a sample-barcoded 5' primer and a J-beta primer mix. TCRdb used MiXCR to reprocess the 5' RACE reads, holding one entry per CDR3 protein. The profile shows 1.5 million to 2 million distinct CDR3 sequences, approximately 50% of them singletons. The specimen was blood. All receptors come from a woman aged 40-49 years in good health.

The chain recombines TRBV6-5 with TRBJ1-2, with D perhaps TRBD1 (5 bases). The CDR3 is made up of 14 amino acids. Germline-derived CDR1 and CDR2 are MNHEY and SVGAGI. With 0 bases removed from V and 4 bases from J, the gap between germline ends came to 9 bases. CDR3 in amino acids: CASSYSRDGYGYTF. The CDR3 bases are TGTGCCAGCAGTTACTCGAGGGACGGCTATGGCTACACCTTC.

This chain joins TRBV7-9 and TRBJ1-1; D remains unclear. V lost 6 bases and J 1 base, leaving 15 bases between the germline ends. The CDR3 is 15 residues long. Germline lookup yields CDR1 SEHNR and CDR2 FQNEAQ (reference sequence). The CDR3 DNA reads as TGTGCCAGCAGTAGGAATAACGGGAGGAACACTGAAGCTTTCTTT. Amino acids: CASSRNNGRNTEAFF. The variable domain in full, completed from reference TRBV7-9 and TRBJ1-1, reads DTGVSQNPRHKITKRGQNVTFRCDPISEHNRLYWYRQTLGQGPEFLTYFQNEAQLEKSRLLSDRFSAERPKGSFSTLEIQRTEQGDSAMYLCASSRNNGRNTEAFFGQGTRLTVV.

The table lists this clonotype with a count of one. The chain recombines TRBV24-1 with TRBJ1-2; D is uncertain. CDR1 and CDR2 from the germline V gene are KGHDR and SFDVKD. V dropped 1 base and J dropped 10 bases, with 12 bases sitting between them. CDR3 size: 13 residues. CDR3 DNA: TGTGCCACCAGTGATTTTAAGGGAGGCGACTACACCTTC. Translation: CATSDFKGGDYTF.

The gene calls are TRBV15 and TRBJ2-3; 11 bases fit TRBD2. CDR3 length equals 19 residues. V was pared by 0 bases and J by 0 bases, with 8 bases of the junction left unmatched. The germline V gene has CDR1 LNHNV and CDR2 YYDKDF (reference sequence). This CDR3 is CATSRDLLAGATSTDTQYF. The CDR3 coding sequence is TGTGCCACCAGCAGAGATTTACTAGCGGGGGCCACGAGCACAGATACGCAGTATTTT.

The CDR3 DNA follows: TGTGCCAGCAGCCCCGGACAGCTCCCTGGCTACACCTTC. Its protein is CASSPGQLPGYTF. The chain links TRBV5-4 to TRBJ1-2, with D possibly being TRBD1 (6 bases). This CDR3 region has 13 residues. In germline, CDR1 is SGHNT, CDR2 YYREEE (reference sequence). V dropped 4 bases and J dropped 7 bases, with 14 bases sitting between them.

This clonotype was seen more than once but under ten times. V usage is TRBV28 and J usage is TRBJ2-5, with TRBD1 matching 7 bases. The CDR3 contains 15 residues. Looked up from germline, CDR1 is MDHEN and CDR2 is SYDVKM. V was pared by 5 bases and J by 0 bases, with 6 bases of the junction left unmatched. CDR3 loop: CASSHRGEDQETQYF. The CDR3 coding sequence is TGTGCCAGCAGTCACAGGGGAGAGGACCAAGAGACCCAGTACTTC.

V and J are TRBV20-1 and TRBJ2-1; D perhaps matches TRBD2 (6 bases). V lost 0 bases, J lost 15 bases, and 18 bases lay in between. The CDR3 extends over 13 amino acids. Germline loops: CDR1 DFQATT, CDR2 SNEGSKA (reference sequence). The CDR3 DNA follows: TGCAGTGCTAGAGATATTACGGGGGAGGAATTGTTCTTC. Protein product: CSARDITGEELFF.

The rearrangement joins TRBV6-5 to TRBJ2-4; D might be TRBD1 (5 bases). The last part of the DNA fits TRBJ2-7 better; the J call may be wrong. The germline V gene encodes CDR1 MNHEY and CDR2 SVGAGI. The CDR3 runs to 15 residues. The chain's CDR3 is CASGPTGVGPYEQYF. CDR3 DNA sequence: TGTGCCAGCGGTCCCACAGGCGTCGGACCCTACGAGCAGTACTTC.

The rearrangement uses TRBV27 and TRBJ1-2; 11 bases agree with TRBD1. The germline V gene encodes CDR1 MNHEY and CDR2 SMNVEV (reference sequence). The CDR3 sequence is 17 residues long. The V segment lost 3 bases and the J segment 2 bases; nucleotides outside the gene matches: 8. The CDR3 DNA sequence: TGTGCCAGCAGTTTCCTGGACAGGGGGCGAGGAAACTATGGCTACACCTTC. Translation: CASSFLDRGRGNYGYTF.

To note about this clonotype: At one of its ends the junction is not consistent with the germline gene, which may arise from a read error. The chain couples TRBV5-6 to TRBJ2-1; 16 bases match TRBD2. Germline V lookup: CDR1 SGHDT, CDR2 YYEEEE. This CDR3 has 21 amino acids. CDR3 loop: CTSSQSPGLAGGRRTYNEQFF. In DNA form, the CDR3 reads TGTACCAGCAGCCAGTCGCCGGGACTAGCGGGGGGGCGGAGGACCTACAATGAGCAGTTCTTC.

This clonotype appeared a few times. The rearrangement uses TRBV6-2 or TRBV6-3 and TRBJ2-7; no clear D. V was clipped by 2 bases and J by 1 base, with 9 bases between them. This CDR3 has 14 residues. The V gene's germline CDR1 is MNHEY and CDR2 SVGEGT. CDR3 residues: CASSYGRRSYEQYF. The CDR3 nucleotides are TGTGCCAGCAGTTACGGTCGCCGATCCTACGAGCAGTACTTC.

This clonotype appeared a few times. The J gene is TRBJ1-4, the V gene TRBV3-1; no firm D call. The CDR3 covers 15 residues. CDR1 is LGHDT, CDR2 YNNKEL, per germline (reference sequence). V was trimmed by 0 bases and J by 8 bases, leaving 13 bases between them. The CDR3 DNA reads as TGTGCCAGCAGCCAAGAAAAGGGCCCGCGGGAAAAACTGTTTTTT. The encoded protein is CASSQEKGPREKLFF.

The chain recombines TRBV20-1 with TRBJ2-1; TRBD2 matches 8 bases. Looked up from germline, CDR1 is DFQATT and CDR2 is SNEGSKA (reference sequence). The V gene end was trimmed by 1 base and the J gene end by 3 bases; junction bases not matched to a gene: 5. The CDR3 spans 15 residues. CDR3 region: CSARVPAGVYNEQFF. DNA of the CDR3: TGCAGTGCTAGAGTTCCAGCGGGGGTCTACAATGAGCAGTTCTTC.

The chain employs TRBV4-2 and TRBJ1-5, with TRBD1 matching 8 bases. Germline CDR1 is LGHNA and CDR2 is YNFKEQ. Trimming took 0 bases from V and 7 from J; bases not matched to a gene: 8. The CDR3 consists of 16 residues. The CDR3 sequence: CASSQEGPGGGQPQHF. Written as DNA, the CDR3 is TGTGCCAGCAGCCAAGAGGGCCCAGGGGGCGGGCAGCCCCAGCATTTT.

The CDR3 loop is CASSLGDRSDNEQFF. The CDR3 nucleotides read TGCGCCAGCAGCTTGGGGGACAGGAGTGACAATGAGCAGTTCTTC. The rearrangement joins TRBV5-1 to TRBJ2-1; 8 positions match TRBD1. After removal of 0 bases from V and 5 bases from J, the junction contained 4 bases not matched to a gene. Looked up from germline, CDR1 is SGHRS and CDR2 is YFSETQ. The CDR3 loop spans 15 amino acids.

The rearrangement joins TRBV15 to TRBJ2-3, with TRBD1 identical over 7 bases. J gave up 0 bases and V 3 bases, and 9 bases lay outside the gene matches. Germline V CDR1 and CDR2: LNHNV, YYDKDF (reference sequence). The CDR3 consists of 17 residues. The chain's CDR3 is CATSREETGESTDTQYF. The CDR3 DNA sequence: TGTGCCACCAGCAGGGAGGAAACAGGGGAAAGCACAGATACGCAGTATTTT. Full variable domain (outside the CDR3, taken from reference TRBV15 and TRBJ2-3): DAMVIQNPRYQVTQFGKPVTLSCSQTLNHNVMYWYQQKSSQAPKLLFHYYDKDFNNEADTPDNFQSRRPNTSFCFLDIRSPGLGDTAMYLCATSREETGESTDTQYFGPGTRLTVL.

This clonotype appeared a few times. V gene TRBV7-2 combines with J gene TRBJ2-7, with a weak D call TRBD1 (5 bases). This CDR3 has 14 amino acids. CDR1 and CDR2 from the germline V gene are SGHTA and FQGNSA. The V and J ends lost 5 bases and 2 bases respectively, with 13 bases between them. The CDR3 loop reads CASSGRREPYEQYF. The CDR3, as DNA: TGTGCCAGCAGCGGACGCAGGGAACCCTACGAGCAGTACTTC.

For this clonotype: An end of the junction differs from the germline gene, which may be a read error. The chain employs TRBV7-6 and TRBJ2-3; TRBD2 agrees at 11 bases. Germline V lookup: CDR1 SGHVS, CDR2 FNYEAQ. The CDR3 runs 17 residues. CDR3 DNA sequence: TGTGCCGGCAGCTCCTTTCTAGCGGGGGGCACCACAGATACGCAGTATTTT. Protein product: CAGSSFLAGGTTDTQYF.

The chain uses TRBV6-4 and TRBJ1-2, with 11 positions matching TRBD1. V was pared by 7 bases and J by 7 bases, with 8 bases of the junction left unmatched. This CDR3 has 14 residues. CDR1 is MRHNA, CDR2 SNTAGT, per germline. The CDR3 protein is CASNNGQGARGYTF. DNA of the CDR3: TGTGCCAGCAACAATGGACAGGGGGCGCGTGGCTACACCTTC.

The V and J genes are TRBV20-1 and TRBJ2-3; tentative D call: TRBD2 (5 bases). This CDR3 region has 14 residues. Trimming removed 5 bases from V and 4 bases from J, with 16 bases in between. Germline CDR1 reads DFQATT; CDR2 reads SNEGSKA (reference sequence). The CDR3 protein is CSAPRTRTADTQYF. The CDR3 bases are TGCAGTGCTCCACGGACTCGGACCGCAGATACGCAGTATTTT.

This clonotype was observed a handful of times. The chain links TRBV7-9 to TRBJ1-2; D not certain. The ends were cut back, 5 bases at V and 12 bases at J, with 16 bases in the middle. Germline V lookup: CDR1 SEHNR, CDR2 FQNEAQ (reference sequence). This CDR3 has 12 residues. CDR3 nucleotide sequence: TGTGCCAGCAGCCCTATGGGCGCTTACAACACCTTC. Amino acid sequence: CASSPMGAYNTF.

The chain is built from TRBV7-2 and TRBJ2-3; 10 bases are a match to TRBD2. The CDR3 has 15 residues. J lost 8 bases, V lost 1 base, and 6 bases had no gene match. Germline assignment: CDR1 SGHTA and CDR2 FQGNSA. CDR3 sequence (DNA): TGTGCCAGCAGCTTAGATTCTAGCGGGGGAAGTACGCAGTATTTT. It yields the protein CASSLDSSGGSTQYF. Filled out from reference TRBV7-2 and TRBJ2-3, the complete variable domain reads GAGVSQSPSNKVTEKGKDVELRCDPISGHTALYWYRQSLGQGLEFLIYFQGNSAPDKSGLPSDRFSAERTGGSVSTLTIQRTQQEDSAVYLCASSLDSSGGSTQYFGPGTRLTVL.

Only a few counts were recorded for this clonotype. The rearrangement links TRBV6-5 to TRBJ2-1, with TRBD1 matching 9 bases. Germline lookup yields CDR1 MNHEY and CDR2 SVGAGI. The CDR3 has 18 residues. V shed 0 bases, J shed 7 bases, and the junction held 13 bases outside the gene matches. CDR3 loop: CASSYSIRTGQGRNEQFF. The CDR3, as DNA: TGTGCCAGCAGTTACTCGATTCGGACGGGACAGGGTAGAAATGAGCAGTTCTTC.

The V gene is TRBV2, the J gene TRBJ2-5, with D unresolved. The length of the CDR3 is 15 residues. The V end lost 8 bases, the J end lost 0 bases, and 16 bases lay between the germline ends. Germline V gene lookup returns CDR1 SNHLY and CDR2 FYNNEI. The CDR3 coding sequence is TGTGCCAGCCTCTTTGCAGATACCTACCAAGAGACCCAGTACTTC. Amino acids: CASLFADTYQETQYF.